The clone carrying this TCR beta chain was seen more than once but under ten times. Antigen: not known. The source of the sample is a study of vaccination and CD4 T cells after COVID-19. The CDR3 covers 20 residues. From germline, CDR1 is SGHRS and CDR2 YFSETQ. J lost 6 bases, V lost 4 bases, and 23 bases had no gene match. As to treatment: roughly ten-day PBMC culture with coronavirus spike peptide pools or control peptides (ViraFEST assay). With the Oncomine TCR Beta short-read assay, DNA from cultured CD4+ T cells was sequenced. TCRdb re-called the PCR reads through MiXCR, storing one row per CDR3 protein. The sample contains about 13,000 distinct CDR3 sequences, roughly 52% of which appear only once.

The rearrangement joins TRBV5-1 to TRBJ2-1; 9 nucleotides agree with TRBD2. The source material was CD4+ T cells from blood, cultured in vitro. The source of this sequence is a human donor who had recovered from COVID-19. CDR3 sequence: CASSIRAGTSLQITGNEQFF. The CDR3 DNA is TGCGCCAGCAGCATCCGGGCCGGGACTAGCCTCCAGATTACGGGCAATGAGCAGTTCTTC.